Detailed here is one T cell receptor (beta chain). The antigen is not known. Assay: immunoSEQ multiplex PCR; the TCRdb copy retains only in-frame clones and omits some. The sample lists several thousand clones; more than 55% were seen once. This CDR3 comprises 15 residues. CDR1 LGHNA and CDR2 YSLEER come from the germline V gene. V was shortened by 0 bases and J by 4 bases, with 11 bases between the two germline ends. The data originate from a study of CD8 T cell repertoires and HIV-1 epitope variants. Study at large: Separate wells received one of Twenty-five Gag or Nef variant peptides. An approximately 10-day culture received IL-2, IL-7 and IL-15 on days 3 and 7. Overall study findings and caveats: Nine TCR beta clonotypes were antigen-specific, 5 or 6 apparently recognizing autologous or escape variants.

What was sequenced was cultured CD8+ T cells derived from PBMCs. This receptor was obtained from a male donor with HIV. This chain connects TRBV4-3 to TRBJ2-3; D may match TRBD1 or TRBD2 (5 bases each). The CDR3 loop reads CASSQDWGKADTQYF. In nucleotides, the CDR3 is TGCGCCAGCAGCCAAGATTGGGGGAAGGCAGATACGCAGTATTTT.